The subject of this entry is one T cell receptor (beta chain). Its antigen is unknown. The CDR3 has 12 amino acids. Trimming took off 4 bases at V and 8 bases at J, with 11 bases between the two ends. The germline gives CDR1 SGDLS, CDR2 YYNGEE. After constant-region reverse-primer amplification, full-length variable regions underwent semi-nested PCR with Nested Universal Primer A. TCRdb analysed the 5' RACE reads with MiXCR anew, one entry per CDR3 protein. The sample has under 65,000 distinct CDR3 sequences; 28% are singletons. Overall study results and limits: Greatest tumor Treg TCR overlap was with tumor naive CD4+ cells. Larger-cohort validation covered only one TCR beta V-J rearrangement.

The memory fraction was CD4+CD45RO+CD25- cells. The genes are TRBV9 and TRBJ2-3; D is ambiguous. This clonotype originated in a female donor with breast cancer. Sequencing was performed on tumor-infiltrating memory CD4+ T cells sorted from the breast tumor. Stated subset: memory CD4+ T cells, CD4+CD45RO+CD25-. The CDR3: CASSLDKGTQYF. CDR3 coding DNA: TGTGCCAGCAGCCTAGACAAGGGTACGCAGTATTTT.